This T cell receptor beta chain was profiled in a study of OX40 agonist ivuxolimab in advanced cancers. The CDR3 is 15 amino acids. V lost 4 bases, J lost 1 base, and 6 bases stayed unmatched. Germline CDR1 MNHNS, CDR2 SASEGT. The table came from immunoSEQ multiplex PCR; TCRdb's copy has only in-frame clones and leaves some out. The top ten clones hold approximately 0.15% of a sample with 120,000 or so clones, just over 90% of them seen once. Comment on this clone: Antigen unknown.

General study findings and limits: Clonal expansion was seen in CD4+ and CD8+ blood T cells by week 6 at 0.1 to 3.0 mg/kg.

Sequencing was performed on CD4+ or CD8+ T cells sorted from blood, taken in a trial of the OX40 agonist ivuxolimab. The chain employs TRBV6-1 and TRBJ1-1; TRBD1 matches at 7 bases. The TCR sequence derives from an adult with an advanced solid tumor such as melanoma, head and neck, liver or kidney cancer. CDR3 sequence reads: CASSAPGGTNTEAFF. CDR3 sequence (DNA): TGTGCCAGCAGTGCCCCAGGGGGAACGAACACTGAAGCTTTCTTT.